These T cell receptor beta chains were read from a single sample in a study of T cells in tumors after PD-1 blockade. Generated by immunoSEQ multiplex PCR, the TCRdb table keeps only in-frame clones and is missing some. The sample shows roughly 15,000 clones, over 70% of them seen only once. The specimen was PBMCs, collected after anti-PD-1 treatment. The source of these receptors is a human donor with basal cell carcinoma. CDR3s include the opening cysteine and the closing phenylalanine or tryptophan. The D gene is left open where the match is weak. The size entry is marked missing in some rows and otherwise reads once, few, many or a size class.

clone_size d_call j_call v_call cdr3_aa cdr3_nt
NA NA TRBJ2-4 TRBV11-1 CASSPWAGGINIQYF TGTGCCAGCAGCCCCTGGGCAGGGGGGATAAACATTCAGTACTTC
NA TRBD2 TRBJ2-1 TRBV2 CASRYGGARVGSSYNEQFF TGTGCCAGCAGGTACGGGGGGGCGCGGGTGGGGAGCTCCTACAATGAGCAGTTCTTC
NA NA TRBJ2-1 TRBV5-4 CASSLDQATYNEQFF TGTGCCAGCAGCTTGGACCAGGCCACCTACAATGAGCAGTTCTTC
once NA TRBJ2-2 TRBV4-1 CASSQDGETPRGDTGELFF TGCGCCAGCAGCCAAGATGGCGAGACCCCAAGAGGGGACACCGGGGAGCTGTTTTTT
NA NA TRBJ2-2 TRBV18 CASSPDTNTGELFF TGTGCCAGCTCACCCGACACAAACACCGGGGAGCTGTTTTTT
few NA TRBJ1-5 TRBV6-2/TRBV6-3 CASSYSGGNQPQHF TGTGCCAGCAGTTACTCGGGGGGTAATCAGCCCCAGCATTTT
NA NA TRBJ2-7 TRBV6-5 CATRGGSYEQYF TGTGCCACCAGAGGGGGATCCTACGAGCAGTACTTC
NA TRBD2 TRBJ2-7 TRBV3-1/TRBV3-2 CASSQVGGLAAYEQYF TGTGCCAGCAGCCAAGTAGGGGGACTAGCGGCCTACGAGCAGTACTTC
NA TRBD1 TRBJ1-5 TRBV5-3 CARSARDSYQPQHF TGTGCCAGAAGCGCCCGGGACAGTTATCAGCCCCAGCATTTT
NA NA TRBJ1-1 TRBV7-3 CASSVDSMNTEAFF TGTGCCAGCAGCGTAGACAGCATGAACACTGAAGCTTTCTTT
NA TRBD2 TRBJ2-5 TRBV24-1 CATSEGLVAGGIGETQYF TGCGCCACCAGTGAAGGTTTGGTAGCGGGAGGGATTGGGGAGACCCAGTACTTC
NA NA TRBJ2-2 TRBV19 CASTDWGASGIQAGELFF TGTGCCAGTACCGATTGGGGGGCATCAGGAATACAGGCCGGGGAGCTGTTTTTT
NA NA TRBJ2-6 TRBV19 CASSTKLSGANVLTF TGTGCCAGTAGTACTAAATTATCTGGGGCCAACGTCCTGACTTTC
NA TRBD2 TRBJ2-7 TRBV3-1/TRBV3-2 CASSPPGLVGEQYF TGTGCCAGCAGCCCACCGGGACTAGTGGGCGAGCAGTACTTC
NA NA TRBJ1-2 TRBV6-5 CASRPRQTRYGYTF TGTGCCAGCAGACCCAGACAGACCCGGTATGGCTACACCTTC
NA TRBD1 TRBJ2-1 TRBV6-5 CASSLGQGPYNEQFF TGTGCCAGCAGCTTGGGACAGGGTCCCTACAATGAGCAGTTCTTC
NA NA TRBJ2-2 TRBV2 CASSPLAVGELFF TGTGCCAGCAGCCCTCTGGCGGTTGGGGAGCTGTTTTTT
NA NA TRBJ2-4 TRBV7-3 CASSLTGGNIQYF TGTGCCAGCAGCTTAACAGGGGGGAACATTCAGTACTTC
NA TRBD2 TRBJ2-5 TRBV13 CASSPGSGGGSETQYF TGTGCCAGCAGCCCCGGGAGCGGGGGGGGGTCGGAGACCCAGTACTTC
NA TRBD2 TRBJ2-2 TRBV4-1 CASSQDRSSGGFSRGAVF TGCGCCAGCAGCCAAGATCGGTCTAGCGGGGGATTCTCCCGGGGAGCTGTTTTT
NA NA TRBJ2-5 TRBV9 CASSVGAEKQETQYF TGTGCCAGCAGCGTAGGGGCGGAGAAACAAGAGACCCAGTACTTC
NA TRBD1 TRBJ1-2 TRBV7-2 CASSRGDSLLDGYTF TGTGCCAGCAGCCGGGGGGACAGCCTCTTAGATGGCTACACCTTC
NA TRBD1 TRBJ2-7 TRBV7-6 CASSLGFRDREYEQYF TGTGCCAGCAGCTTAGGGTTCCGGGACAGGGAGTACGAGCAGTACTTC
NA NA TRBJ1-1 TRBV25-1 CASRGRLNTEAFF TGTGCCAGCAGGGGCCGATTGAACACTGAAGCTTTCTTT
NA TRBD1 TRBJ2-7 TRBV9 CASSATDRVYEQYF TGTGCCAGCAGCGCCACGGACAGGGTTTACGAGCAGTACTTC
NA NA TRBJ1-3 TRBV5-1 CASSLSSGSGNTIYF TGCGCCAGCAGCTTGTCCTCGGGGTCTGGAAACACCATATATTTT
NA NA TRBJ1-3 TRBV19 CASSSSGYSGNTIYF TGTGCCAGTAGTTCCTCCGGATACTCTGGAAACACCATATATTTT
NA NA TRBJ2-7 TRBV7-9 CASSLVNRETYEQYF TGTGCCAGCAGCTTGGTGAACAGGGAAACCTACGAGCAGTACTTC
NA TRBD1 TRBJ1-2 TRBV10-2 CASKQGGYGYTF TGCGCCAGCAAACAGGGGGGCTATGGCTACACCTTC
NA NA TRBJ1-1 TRBV7-2 CASSSRTGNTEAFF TGTGCCAGCAGCTCTCGCACGGGGAACACTGAAGCTTTCTTT
NA NA TRBJ1-4 TRBV4-1 CASSQTLNEKLFF TGCGCCAGCAGCCAGACCCTTAATGAAAAACTGTTTTTT
NA NA TRBJ1-1 TRBV7-2 CASSAQVMGTEAFF TGTGCCAGCAGCGCGCAGGTCATGGGCACTGAAGCTTTCTTT
NA NA TRBJ1-3 TRBV7-2 CASRADGNTIYF TGTGCCAGCAGAGCCGATGGAAACACCATATATTTT
NA NA TRBJ2-3 TRBV9 CASSPTRDLRTDTQYF TGTGCCAGCAGCCCAACCCGGGACCTACGCACAGATACGCAGTATTTT
NA NA TRBJ2-1 TRBV2 CATSDGGAGVGSSYNEQFF TGTGCCACCAGTGATGGGGGGGCGGGGGTGGGGAGCTCCTACAATGAGCAGTTCTTC
NA TRBD1 TRBJ2-3 TRBV18 CASSLQGGPTDTQYF TGTGCCAGCTCACTACAGGGGGGTCCCACAGATACGCAGTATTTT
NA TRBD2 TRBJ2-1 TRBV7-3 CASSPRLAGNSSYNEQFF TGTGCCAGCAGCCCTAGACTAGCGGGGAACAGCTCCTACAATGAGCAGTTCTTC
NA NA TRBJ2-7 TRBV6-5 CASTDAYEQYF TGTGCCAGCACGGATGCCTACGAGCAGTACTTC
NA TRBD2 TRBJ2-3 TRBV19 CASKGGAGGHPSTDTQYF TGTGCCAGTAAGGGAGGGGCGGGGGGACACCCCAGCACAGATACGCAGTATTTT
NA NA TRBJ2-7 TRBV9 CASSPQGGGPYEQYF TGTGCCAGCAGCCCTCAGGGAGGGGGCCCCTACGAGCAGTACTTC
NA NA TRBJ2-7 TRBV5-4 CASSLVGTPYEQYF TGTGCCAGCAGCTTGGTCGGGACACCCTACGAGCAGTACTTC
NA TRBD2 TRBJ2-7 TRBV3-1/TRBV3-2 CASSPESGRAYEQYF TGTGCCAGCAGCCCAGAGAGCGGGAGGGCCTACGAGCAGTACTTC
NA NA TRBJ2-1 TRBV6-2/TRBV6-3 CASSPRVYNEQFF TGTGCCAGCAGCCCCCGAGTATACAATGAGCAGTTCTTC
NA NA TRBJ2-5 TRBV29-1 CSVDSQETQYF TGCAGCGTTGACAGCCAAGAGACCCAGTACTTC
few TRBD1 TRBJ1-6 TRBV27 CASRPGQGFSPLHF TGTGCCAGCAGGCCGGGACAGGGGTTTTCACCCCTCCACTTT
NA TRBD1 TRBJ1-1 TRBV2 CASRATGENTEAFF TGTGCCAGCAGAGCGACAGGGGAGAACACTGAAGCTTTCTTT
NA TRBD2 TRBJ2-5 TRBV6-1 CASSERAGGVEETQYF TGTGCCAGCAGTGAGCGAGCGGGAGGGGTGGAGGAGACCCAGTACTTC